Listed below are T cell receptor beta chains from one sample, sequenced in a study of radiation and T cells in renal cell carcinoma. Using immunoSEQ multiplex PCR, the repertoire was profiled, and TCRdb retains in-frame clones only, with some absent. The sample lists around 15,000 clones, roughly 50% occurring once. This specimen consisted of tumor tissue, obtained from a patient whose treatment included radiotherapy and nephrectomy. The receptors come from an older woman with renal cell carcinoma. Each CDR3 is given with its conserved first and last residue. The D gene is left open where the match is weak. Size tells how often a clone was seen (once, few, many) or the class of an expanded clone, and some rows leave it out.

j_gene,abundance,v_gene,d_gene,CDR3aa,CDR3nt
TRBJ2-6,-,TRBV2,-,CASSDSVPFSGANVLTF,TGTGCCAGCAGTGATAGCGTTCCATTCTCTGGGGCCAACGTCCTGACTTTC
TRBJ2-3,few,TRBV7-9,-,CASSLHPSTDTQYF,TGTGCCAGCAGCTTACACCCGAGCACAGATACGCAGTATTTT
TRBJ2-3,-,TRBV5-6,-,CASSLGPQGSWAQYF,TGTGCCAGCAGCCTCGGGCCCCAGGGGAGTTGGGCGCAGTATTTT
TRBJ2-5,-,TRBV30,TRBD1,CAWSGDRGETQYF,TGTGCCTGGAGTGGCGACAGGGGTGAGACCCAGTACTTC
TRBJ2-5,-,TRBV9,-,CASSAAPEETQYF,TGTGCCAGCAGCGCGGCCCCAGAGGAGACCCAGTACTTC
TRBJ2-7,-,TRBV5-6,-,CASSLGLVVYEQYF,TGTGCCAGCAGCCTCGGTCTCGTGGTCTACGAGCAGTACTTC
TRBJ1-1,few,TRBV5-4,TRBD1,CASSMTGGDTEAFF,TGCGCCAGCAGCATGACAGGGGGTGATACTGAAGCTTTCTTT
TRBJ2-6,-,TRBV19,-,CASSRLGSSGANVLTF,TGTGCCAGTTCCCGACTGGGGAGCTCTGGGGCCAACGTCCTGACTTTC
TRBJ1-1,-,TRBV9,TRBD1,CASSGGQGASEAFF,TGTGCCAGCAGCGGAGGACAGGGGGCCTCTGAAGCTTTCTTT
TRBJ1-5,few,TRBV28,-,CASKTVNDQPQHF,TGTGCCAGCAAGACAGTGAACGATCAGCCCCAGCATTTT